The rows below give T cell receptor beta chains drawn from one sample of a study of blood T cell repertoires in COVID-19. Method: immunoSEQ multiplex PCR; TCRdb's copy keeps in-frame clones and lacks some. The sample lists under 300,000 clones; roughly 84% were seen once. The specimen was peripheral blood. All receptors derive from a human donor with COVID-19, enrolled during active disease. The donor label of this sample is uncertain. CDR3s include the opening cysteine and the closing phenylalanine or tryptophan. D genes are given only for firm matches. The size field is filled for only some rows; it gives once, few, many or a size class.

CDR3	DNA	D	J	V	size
CASSDGGGDYEQYF	TGTGCCAGCAGTGACGGGGGGGGCGACTACGAGCAGTACTTC	TRBD2	TRBJ2-7	TRBV2	-
CASSFSGDSSYNSPLHF	TGTGCCAGCAGTTTCAGCGGTGATAGCTCCTATAATTCACCCCTCCACTTT	-	TRBJ1-6	TRBV28	-
CASSRLAPNAKNIQYF	TGTGCCAGCAGCCGGTTAGCGCCAAACGCCAAAAACATTCAGTACTTC	-	TRBJ2-4	TRBV7-2	-
CASSTQGPHNEKLFF	TGTGCCAGCAGTACCCAGGGGCCTCATAATGAAAAACTGTTTTTT	-	TRBJ1-4	TRBV28	-
CASSVEGHLNTEAFF	TGTGCCAGCAGCGTAGAGGGACACTTGAACACTGAAGCTTTCTTT	-	TRBJ1-1	TRBV9	-
CAMGRGAKYGYTF	TGTGCCATGGGGAGGGGGGCGAAGTATGGCTACACCTTC	-	TRBJ1-2	TRBV6-5	-
CASSILGGFQGVNTEAFF	TGTGCCAGTAGTATACTGGGAGGGTTTCAAGGGGTGAACACTGAAGCTTTCTTT	-	TRBJ1-1	TRBV19	-
CASSPGQNIQYF	TGTGCCAGCAGTCCAGGGCAAAACATTCAGTACTTC	-	TRBJ2-4	TRBV6-5	-
CSASRGADTQYF	TGCAGTGCTAGTCGGGGGGCGGATACGCAGTATTTT	-	TRBJ2-3	TRBV20-1	-
CAWTGTGFGYTF	TGTGCCTGGACCGGGACAGGGTTTGGCTACACCTTC	TRBD1	TRBJ1-2	TRBV30	-
CASSLSFAGGREKLFF	TGTGCCAGCAGTTTATCGTTCGCAGGGGGAAGAGAAAAACTGTTTTTT	TRBD1	TRBJ1-4	TRBV27	-
CASSLRGSSGEQFF	TGTGCCAGCAGTTTAAGGGGCTCAAGCGGGGAGCAGTTCTTC	-	TRBJ2-1	TRBV28	-
CASSLDPGTASIYGYTF	TGCGCCAGCAGCTTGGACCCCGGGACAGCGAGTATCTATGGCTACACCTTC	TRBD1	TRBJ1-2	TRBV5-1	once
CASSQVGGGLGETQYF	TGCGCCAGCAGCCAAGTAGGGGGGGGCCTGGGTGAGACCCAGTACTTC	-	TRBJ2-5	TRBV4-3	-
CSAEGQGHTEAFF	TGCAGCGCCGAGGGACAGGGACACACTGAAGCTTTCTTT	TRBD1	TRBJ1-1	TRBV29-1	-
CASKGDLNSPLHF	TGTGCCAGTAAAGGGGATTTAAATTCACCCCTCCACTTT	-	TRBJ1-6	TRBV19	few
CATSEAASSGANVLTF	TGTGCCACCAGTGAGGCGGCTAGCTCTGGGGCCAACGTCCTGACTTTC	-	TRBJ2-6	TRBV24-1	-
CASSPRQFSSYNEQFF	TGTGCCAGCAGCCCAAGACAGTTTTCATCCTACAATGAGCAGTTCTTC	-	TRBJ2-1	TRBV14	-
CASSEGLAGSTDTQYF	TGCGCCAGCAGCGAGGGACTAGCGGGAAGCACAGATACGCAGTATTTT	TRBD2	TRBJ2-3	TRBV5-1	-
CASSLRLAGSTDTQYF	TGTGCCAGCAGCTTGAGGCTAGCGGGGAGCACAGATACGCAGTATTTT	TRBD2	TRBJ2-3	TRBV5-8	-
CASSLNGGQTYEQYF	TGTGCCAGCAGCTTAAACGGGGGGCAAACCTACGAGCAGTACTTC	-	TRBJ2-7	TRBV7-3	-
CASSQRGLVTYNEQFF	TGCGCCAGCAGCCAAAGGGGACTAGTAACCTACAATGAGCAGTTCTTC	TRBD2	TRBJ2-1	TRBV4-3	-
CASSQDPGRDEQFF	TGTGCCAGCAGCCAAGATCCCGGGAGGGACGAGCAGTTCTTC	TRBD2	TRBJ2-1	TRBV14	-
CASSIASGSTDTQYF	TGTGCCAGCAGTATTGCTAGCGGTAGCACAGATACGCAGTATTTT	TRBD2	TRBJ2-3	TRBV27	-
CASSLPWTGPGNTIYF	TGTGCCAGCAGCTTACCTTGGACAGGGCCTGGAAACACCATATATTTT	TRBD1	TRBJ1-3	TRBV11-2	-
CASSSVGGLAYNEQFF	TGTGCCAGCAGCTCAGTAGGTGGACTGGCCTACAATGAGCAGTTCTTC	-	TRBJ2-1	TRBV7-2	-
CASSLRLAGGDEQFF	TGTGCCAGCAGCCTCAGACTAGCGGGAGGGGATGAGCAGTTCTTC	TRBD2	TRBJ2-1	TRBV7-8	-
CASSLALLPSGTIYF	TGTGCCAGCAGCTTAGCCTTACTACCTTCCGGCACCATATATTTT	-	TRBJ1-3	TRBV7-9	-
CASSSTPRLDQPQHF	TGTGCCAGCAGCTCAACCCCCAGGTTAGATCAGCCCCAGCATTTT	-	TRBJ1-5	TRBV9	-
CASSNTNSPLHF	TGTGCCAGCAGTAACACGAATTCACCCCTCCACTTT	-	TRBJ1-6	TRBV6-5	-
CASSEESLSGNTIYF	TGTGCCAGCAGTGAAGAGAGCCTCTCTGGAAACACCATATATTTT	-	TRBJ1-3	TRBV2	-
CASSRTSGDDNEQFF	TGCGCCAGCAGCCGGACTAGCGGGGACGACAATGAGCAGTTCTTC	TRBD2	TRBJ2-1	TRBV5-1	-
CASSGGHEGGEQFF	TGTGCCAGCTCAGGGGGGCATGAGGGAGGTGAGCAGTTCTTC	-	TRBJ2-1	TRBV19	few
CAISESGILGEQYF	TGTGCCATCAGTGAAAGCGGGATCCTCGGCGAGCAGTACTTC	TRBD2	TRBJ2-7	TRBV10-3	-
CASSFKPPGTGHEQFF	TGTGCCAGCAGCTTCAAACCCCCCGGGACAGGTCATGAGCAGTTCTTC	TRBD1	TRBJ2-1	TRBV7-2	-
CAISAAVNEKLFF	TGTGCCATCAGTGCGGCGGTTAATGAAAAACTGTTTTTT	-	TRBJ1-4	TRBV10-3	-
CASSPPTGEGGKLFF	TGTGCCAGCTCACCACCGACAGGGGAGGGTGGAAAACTGTTTTTT	TRBD1	TRBJ1-4	TRBV18	-
CASSPRTGYEQYF	TGCGCCAGCAGCCCCCGGACAGGATACGAGCAGTACTTC	TRBD1	TRBJ2-7	TRBV5-1	-
CASSLREDTGELFF	TGCGCCAGCAGCCTTAGGGAGGACACCGGGGAGCTGTTTTTT	-	TRBJ2-2	TRBV23-1	-
CASSQIGTSSTGELFF	TGTGCCAGCAGCCAAATCGGGACTAGTTCCACCGGGGAGCTGTTTTTT	TRBD2	TRBJ2-2	TRBV3-1/TRBV3-2	-
CASSLRVSGSAKNIQYF	TGTGCCAGCAGTTTAAGGGTTAGCGGGAGCGCAAAAAACATTCAGTACTTC	TRBD2	TRBJ2-4	TRBV27	few
CASSEFRLRSLDQPQHF	TGTGCCAGCAGTGAATTCCGACTCAGAAGCCTCGATCAGCCCCAGCATTTT	-	TRBJ1-5	TRBV2	-
CSASGIETQYF	TGCAGTGCTAGCGGGATAGAGACCCAGTACTTC	-	TRBJ2-5	TRBV20-1	-
CASSLGFSGDTEAFF	TGTGCCAGCAGCTTAGGCTTCTCAGGGGACACTGAAGCTTTCTTT	-	TRBJ1-1	TRBV7-9	-
CASRSPRTGSSYEQYF	TGTGCCAGCAGATCTCCTAGGACAGGGTCCTCCTACGAGCAGTACTTC	TRBD1	TRBJ2-7	TRBV28	few
CASSFEAGGPRGELFF	TGTGCCAGCAGCTTCGAAGCGGGAGGGCCGAGAGGGGAGCTGTTTTTT	TRBD2	TRBJ2-2	TRBV5-4	-
CAWREGPEAFF	TGTGCCTGGAGGGAGGGGCCTGAAGCTTTCTTT	-	TRBJ1-1	TRBV30	many
CASSFSSRGVGYEQYF	TGTGCCAGCAGTTTCTCCTCCAGGGGAGTCGGCTACGAGCAGTACTTC	-	TRBJ2-7	TRBV28	few
CASRITSGGVYEQYF	TGTGCCAGCAGAATTACTAGCGGGGGGGTCTACGAGCAGTACTTC	TRBD2	TRBJ2-7	TRBV7-2	-
CAWGRLAGGMEQYF	TGTGCCTGGGGGAGACTAGCGGGAGGTATGGAGCAGTACTTC	TRBD2	TRBJ2-7	TRBV30	-
CASSEGDRGDGYTF	TGTGCCAGCAGTGAAGGGGACAGGGGTGATGGCTACACCTTC	TRBD1	TRBJ1-2	TRBV6-4	-
CASSLGGLAGGYGELFF	TGTGCCAGCAGTTTGGGGGGACTAGCGGGAGGGTACGGGGAGCTGTTTTTT	TRBD2	TRBJ2-2	TRBV27	once
CASSQEIREFRGPYEQYF	TGCGCCAGCAGCCAAGAAATACGGGAATTCAGGGGGCCCTACGAGCAGTACTTC	TRBD1	TRBJ2-7	TRBV4-1	few
CASSLAEDRVGATEAFF	TGTGCCAGCAGCTTAGCCGAGGACAGGGTAGGGGCCACTGAAGCTTTCTTT	TRBD1	TRBJ1-1	TRBV11-2	-
CASSQRTGNQPQHF	TGCGCCAGCAGCCAGCGAACAGGGAACCAGCCCCAGCATTTT	-	TRBJ1-5	TRBV4-1	-